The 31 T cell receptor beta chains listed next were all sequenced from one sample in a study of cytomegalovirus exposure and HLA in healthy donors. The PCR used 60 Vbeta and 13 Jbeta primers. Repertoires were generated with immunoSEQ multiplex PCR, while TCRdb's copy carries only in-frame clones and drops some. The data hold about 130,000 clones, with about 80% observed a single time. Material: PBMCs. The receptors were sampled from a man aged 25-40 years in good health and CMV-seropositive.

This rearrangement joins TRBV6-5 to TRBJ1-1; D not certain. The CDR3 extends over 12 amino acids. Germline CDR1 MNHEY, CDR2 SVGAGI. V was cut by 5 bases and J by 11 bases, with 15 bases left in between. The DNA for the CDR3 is TGTGCCAGCAGTGAAGTGGGGTGGGAGGCTTTCTTT. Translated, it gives CASSEVGWEAFF.

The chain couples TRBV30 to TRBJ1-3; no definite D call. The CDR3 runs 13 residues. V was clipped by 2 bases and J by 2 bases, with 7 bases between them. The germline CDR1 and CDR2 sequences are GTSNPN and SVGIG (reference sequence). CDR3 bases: TGTGCCTGGAGTCCCCAGACTGGAAACACCATATATTTT. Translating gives CAWSPQTGNTIYF.

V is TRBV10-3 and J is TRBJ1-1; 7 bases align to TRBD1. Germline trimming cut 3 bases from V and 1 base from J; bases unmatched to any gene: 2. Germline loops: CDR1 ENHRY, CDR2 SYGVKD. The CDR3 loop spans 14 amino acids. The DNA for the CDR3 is TGTGCCATCAGTGATGCAGGGGGGAACACTGAAGCTTTCTTT. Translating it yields CAISDAGGNTEAFF.

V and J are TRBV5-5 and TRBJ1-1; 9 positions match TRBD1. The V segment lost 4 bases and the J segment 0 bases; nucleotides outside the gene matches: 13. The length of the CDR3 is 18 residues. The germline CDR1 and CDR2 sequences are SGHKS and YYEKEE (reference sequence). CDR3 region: CASSQRAYRGLLNTEAFF. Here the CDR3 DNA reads TGTGCCAGCAGCCAACGAGCGTACAGGGGGCTTCTGAACACTGAAGCTTTCTTT.

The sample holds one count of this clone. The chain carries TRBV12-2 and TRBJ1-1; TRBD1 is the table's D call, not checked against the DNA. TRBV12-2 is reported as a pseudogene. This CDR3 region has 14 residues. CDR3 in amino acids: CASRPGTFNTEAFF. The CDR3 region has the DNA TGTGCAAGTCGCCCAGGGACATTTAACACTGAAGCTTTCTTT.

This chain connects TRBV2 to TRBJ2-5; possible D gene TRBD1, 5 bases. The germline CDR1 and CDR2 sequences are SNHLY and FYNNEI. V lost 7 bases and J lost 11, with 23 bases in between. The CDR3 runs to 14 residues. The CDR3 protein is CASTTQAPSSEQYF. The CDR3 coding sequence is TGTGCCAGCACCACACAGGCCCCGTCCTCTGAGCAGTACTTC.

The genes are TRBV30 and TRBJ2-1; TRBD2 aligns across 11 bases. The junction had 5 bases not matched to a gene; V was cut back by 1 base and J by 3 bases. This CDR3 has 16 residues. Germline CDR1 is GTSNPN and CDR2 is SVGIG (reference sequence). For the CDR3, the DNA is TGTGCCTGGAGTGCCCGTAGCGGGGGGGGCTACAATGAGCAGTTCTTC. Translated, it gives CAWSARSGGGYNEQFF.

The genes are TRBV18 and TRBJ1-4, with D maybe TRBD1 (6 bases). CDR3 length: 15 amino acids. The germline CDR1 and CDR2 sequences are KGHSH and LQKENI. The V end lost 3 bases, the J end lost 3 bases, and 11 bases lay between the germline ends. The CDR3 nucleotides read TGTGCCAGCTCACCTACAGGGTACCCTAATGAAAAACTGTTTTTT. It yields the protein CASSPTGYPNEKLFF.

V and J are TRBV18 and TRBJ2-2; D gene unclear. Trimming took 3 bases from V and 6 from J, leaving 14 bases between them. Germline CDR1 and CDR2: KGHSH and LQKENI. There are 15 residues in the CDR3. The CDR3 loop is CASSPTTSMAGELFF. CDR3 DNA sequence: TGTGCCAGCTCACCTACTACAAGTATGGCCGGGGAGCTGTTTTTT.

The CDR3 region has the DNA TGTGCCAGCAGCGCCAGGACAGATACGCAGTATTTT. Translating gives CASSARTDTQYF. The genes are TRBV9 and TRBJ2-3; unclear D gene. The CDR3 extends over 12 amino acids. With 3 bases removed from V and 3 bases from J, the gap between germline ends came to 5 bases. The V gene's germline CDR1 is SGDLS and CDR2 YYNGEE.

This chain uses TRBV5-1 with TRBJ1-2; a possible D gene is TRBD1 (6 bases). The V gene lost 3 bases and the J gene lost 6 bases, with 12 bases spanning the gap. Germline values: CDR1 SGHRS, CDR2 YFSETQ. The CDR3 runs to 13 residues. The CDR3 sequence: CASSWSPGDGYTF. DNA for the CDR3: TGCGCCAGCAGCTGGTCTCCAGGGGATGGCTACACCTTC.

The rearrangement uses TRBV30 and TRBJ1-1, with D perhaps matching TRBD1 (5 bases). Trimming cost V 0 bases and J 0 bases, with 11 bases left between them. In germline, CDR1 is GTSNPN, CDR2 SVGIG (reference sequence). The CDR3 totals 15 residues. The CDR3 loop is CAWSVAGLMNTEAFF. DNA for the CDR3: TGTGCCTGGAGTGTTGCAGGGCTAATGAACACTGAAGCTTTCTTT.

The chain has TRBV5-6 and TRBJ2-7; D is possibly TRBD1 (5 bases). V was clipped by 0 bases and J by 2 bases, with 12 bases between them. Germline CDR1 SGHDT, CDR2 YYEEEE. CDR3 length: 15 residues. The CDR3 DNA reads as TGTGCCAGCAGCTTGGGACAGCCCCCGGCCTACGAGCAGTACTTC. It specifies CASSLGQPPAYEQYF.

In nucleotides, the CDR3 is TGCGCCAGCAGCCTACGAATGGGAGGGAGATCAGATACGCAGTATTTT. Amino acids: CASSLRMGGRSDTQYF. This rearrangement joins TRBV5-1 to TRBJ2-3, with 7 nucleotides matching TRBD2. Germline CDR1 and CDR2: SGHRS and YFSETQ. Germline trimming cut 4 bases from V and 4 bases from J; bases unmatched to any gene: 12. CDR3 size: 16 residues.

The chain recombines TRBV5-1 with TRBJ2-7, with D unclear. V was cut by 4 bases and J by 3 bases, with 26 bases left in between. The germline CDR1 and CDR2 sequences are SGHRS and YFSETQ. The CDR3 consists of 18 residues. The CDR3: CASSPFPTLKHTLYEQYF. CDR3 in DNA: TGCGCCAGCAGCCCATTCCCAACCTTGAAACACACCCTCTACGAGCAGTACTTC.

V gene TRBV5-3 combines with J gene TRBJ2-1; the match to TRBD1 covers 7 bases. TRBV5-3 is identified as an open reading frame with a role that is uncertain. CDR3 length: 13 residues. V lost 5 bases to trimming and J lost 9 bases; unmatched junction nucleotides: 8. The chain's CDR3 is CARRVTTGPEQFF. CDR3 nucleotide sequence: TGTGCCAGAAGGGTGACGACAGGGCCTGAGCAGTTCTTC.

The CDR3 loop reads CASSSGGYGKLFF. In DNA form, the CDR3 reads TGTGCCAGCAGCTCAGGGGGCTACGGAAAACTGTTTTTT. The rearrangement links TRBV7-2 to TRBJ1-4; 8 bases match TRBD1. V gave up 4 bases and J gave up 10 bases; unmatched junction bases: 5. This CDR3 contains 13 residues. Germline CDR1 SGHTA, CDR2 FQGNSA.

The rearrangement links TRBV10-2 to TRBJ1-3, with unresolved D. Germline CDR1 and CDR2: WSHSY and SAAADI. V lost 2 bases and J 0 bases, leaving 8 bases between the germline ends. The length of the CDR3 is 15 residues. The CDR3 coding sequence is TGCGCCAGCAGTGAGACAAGTTACTCTGGAAACACCATATATTTT. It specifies CASSETSYSGNTIYF.

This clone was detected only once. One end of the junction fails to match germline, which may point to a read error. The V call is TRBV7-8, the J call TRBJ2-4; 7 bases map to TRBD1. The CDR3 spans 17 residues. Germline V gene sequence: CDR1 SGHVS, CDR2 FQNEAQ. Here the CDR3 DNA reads TGTGCCAGCAGCTTAGCACAGGGGACCCTAGCCAAAAACAGTCAGTACTTC. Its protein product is CASSLAQGTLAKNSQYF.

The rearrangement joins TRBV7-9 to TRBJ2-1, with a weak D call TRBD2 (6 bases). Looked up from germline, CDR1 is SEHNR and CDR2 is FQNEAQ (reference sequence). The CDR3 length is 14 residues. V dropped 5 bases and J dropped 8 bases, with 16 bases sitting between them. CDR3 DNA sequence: TGTGCCAGCAGCCCCCCTACTAGCTCCCATGAGCAGTTCTTC. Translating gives CASSPPTSSHEQFF.

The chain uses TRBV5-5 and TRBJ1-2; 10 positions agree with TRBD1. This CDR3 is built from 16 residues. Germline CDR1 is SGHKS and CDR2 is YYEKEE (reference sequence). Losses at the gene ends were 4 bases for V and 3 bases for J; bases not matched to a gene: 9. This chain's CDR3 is CASSGQGQGWDYGYTF. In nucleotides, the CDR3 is TGTGCCAGCAGCGGGCAGGGACAGGGGTGGGACTATGGCTACACCTTC.

The CDR3 nucleotides read TGTGCCAGCAGCCCGAGGCCGGGACAGGGGGACACTGAAGCTTTCTTT. Its translation is CASSPRPGQGDTEAFF. This rearrangement joins TRBV7-9 to TRBJ1-1, with 11 bases matching TRBD1. This CDR3 region has 16 residues. Trimming removed 5 bases from V and 3 bases from J; junction bases left unmatched: 8. Germline V gives CDR1 SEHNR, CDR2 FQNEAQ (reference sequence).

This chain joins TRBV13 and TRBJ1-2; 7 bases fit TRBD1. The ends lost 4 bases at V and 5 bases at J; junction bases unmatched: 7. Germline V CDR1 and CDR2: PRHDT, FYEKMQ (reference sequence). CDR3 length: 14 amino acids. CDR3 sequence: CASSSGTAFYGYTF. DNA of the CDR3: TGTGCCAGCAGCTCCGGGACAGCCTTTTATGGCTACACCTTC.

CDR3: CASSFFSNSPLHF. The CDR3 DNA reads TGTGCCAGCAGCTTTTTTTCCAATTCACCCCTCCACTTT. The V and J genes are TRBV6-5 and TRBJ1-6; no definite D call. This CDR3 region has 13 residues. V was clipped by 6 bases and J by 7 bases, with 10 bases between them. Germline CDR1 MNHEY, CDR2 SVGAGI.

The CDR3 DNA is TGCGCCAGCAGCTTGGAAGACCCCCGGGAGGAGACCCAGTACTTC. Translation: CASSLEDPREETQYF. This chain joins TRBV5-1 and TRBJ2-5; D might be TRBD2 (6 bases). The V end lost 0 bases, the J end lost 5 bases, and 14 bases lay between the germline ends. Germline values: CDR1 SGHRS, CDR2 YFSETQ. The CDR3 sequence is 15 residues long.

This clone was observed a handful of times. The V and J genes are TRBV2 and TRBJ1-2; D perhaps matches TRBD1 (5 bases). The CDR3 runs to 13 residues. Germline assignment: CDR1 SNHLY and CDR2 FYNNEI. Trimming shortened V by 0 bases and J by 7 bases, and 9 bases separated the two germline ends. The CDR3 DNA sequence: TGTGCCAGCAGTGAAGCGGGGGGGTTTGGCTACACCTTC. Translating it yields CASSEAGGFGYTF.

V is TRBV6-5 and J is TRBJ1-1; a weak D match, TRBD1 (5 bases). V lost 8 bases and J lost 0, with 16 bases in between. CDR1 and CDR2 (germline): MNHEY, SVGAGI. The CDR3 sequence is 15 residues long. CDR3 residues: CASQAGKRMNTEAFF. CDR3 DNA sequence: TGTGCCAGCCAGGCAGGGAAACGCATGAACACTGAAGCTTTCTTT.

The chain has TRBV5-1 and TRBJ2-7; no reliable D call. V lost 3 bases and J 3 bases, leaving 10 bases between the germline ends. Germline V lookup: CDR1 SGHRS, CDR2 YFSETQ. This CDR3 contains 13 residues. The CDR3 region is CASSSERNYEQYF. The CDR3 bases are TGCGCCAGCAGCTCCGAGAGGAACTACGAGCAGTACTTC.

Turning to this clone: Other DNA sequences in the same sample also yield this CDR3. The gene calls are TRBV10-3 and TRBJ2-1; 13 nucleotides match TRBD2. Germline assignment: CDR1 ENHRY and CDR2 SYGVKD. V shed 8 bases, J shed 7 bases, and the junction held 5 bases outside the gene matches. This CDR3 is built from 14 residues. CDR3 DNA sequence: TGTGCCATCCGAACTAGCGGGGGGGCAAATGAGCAGTTCTTC. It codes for CAIRTSGGANEQFF.

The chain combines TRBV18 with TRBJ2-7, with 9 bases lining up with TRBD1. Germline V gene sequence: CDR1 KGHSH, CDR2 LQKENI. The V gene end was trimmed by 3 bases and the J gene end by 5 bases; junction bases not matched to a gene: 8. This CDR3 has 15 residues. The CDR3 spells CASSPGGTGTDEQYF. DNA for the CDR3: TGTGCCAGCTCACCGGGGGGGACAGGGACGGACGAGCAGTACTTC.

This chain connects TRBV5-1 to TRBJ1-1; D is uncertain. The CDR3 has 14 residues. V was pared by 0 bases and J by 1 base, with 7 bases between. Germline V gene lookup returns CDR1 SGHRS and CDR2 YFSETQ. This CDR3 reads CASSLGTGNTEAFF. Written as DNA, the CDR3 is TGCGCCAGCAGCTTGGGAACGGGGAACACTGAAGCTTTCTTT.